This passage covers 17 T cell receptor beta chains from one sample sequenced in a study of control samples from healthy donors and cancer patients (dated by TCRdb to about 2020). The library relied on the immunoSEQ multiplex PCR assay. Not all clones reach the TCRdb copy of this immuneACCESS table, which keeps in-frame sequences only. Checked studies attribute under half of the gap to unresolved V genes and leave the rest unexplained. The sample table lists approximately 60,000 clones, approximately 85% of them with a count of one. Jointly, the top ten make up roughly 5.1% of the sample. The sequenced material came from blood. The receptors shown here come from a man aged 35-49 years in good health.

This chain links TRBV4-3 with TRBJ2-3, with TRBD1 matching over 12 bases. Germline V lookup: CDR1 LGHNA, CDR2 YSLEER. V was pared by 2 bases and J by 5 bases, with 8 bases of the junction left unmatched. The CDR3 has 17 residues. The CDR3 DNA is TGCGCCAGCAGCCAACCGGGACAGGGGGCTTATAGAGATACGCAGTATTTT. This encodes CASSQPGQGAYRDTQYF.

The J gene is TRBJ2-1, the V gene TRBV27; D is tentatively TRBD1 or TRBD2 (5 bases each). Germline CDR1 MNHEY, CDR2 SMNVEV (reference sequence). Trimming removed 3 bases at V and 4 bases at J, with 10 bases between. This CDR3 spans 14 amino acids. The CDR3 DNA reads TGTGCCAGCAGTTTTGGGGGACGGTACAATGAGCAGTTCTTC. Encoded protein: CASSFGGRYNEQFF.

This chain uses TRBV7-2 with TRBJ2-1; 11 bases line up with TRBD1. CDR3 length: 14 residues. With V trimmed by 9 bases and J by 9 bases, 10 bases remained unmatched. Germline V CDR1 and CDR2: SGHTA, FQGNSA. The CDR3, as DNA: TGTGCCAGTCTTTCCGGGACAGGGGGTTCTGAGCAGTTCTTC. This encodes CASLSGTGGSEQFF.

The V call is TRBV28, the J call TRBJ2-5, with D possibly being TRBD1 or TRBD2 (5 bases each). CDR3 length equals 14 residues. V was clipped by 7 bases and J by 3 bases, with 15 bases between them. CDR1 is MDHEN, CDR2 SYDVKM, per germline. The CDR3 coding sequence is TGTGCCAGCACCCTTCCCGGGACCGAAGAGACCCAGTACTTC. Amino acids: CASTLPGTEETQYF.

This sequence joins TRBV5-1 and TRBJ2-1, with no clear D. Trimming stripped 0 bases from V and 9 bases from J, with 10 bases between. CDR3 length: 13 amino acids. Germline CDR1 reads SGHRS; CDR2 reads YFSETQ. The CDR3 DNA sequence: TGCGCCAGCAGCTTGGTTCAGTCGGGTGAGCAGTTCTTC. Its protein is CASSLVQSGEQFF.

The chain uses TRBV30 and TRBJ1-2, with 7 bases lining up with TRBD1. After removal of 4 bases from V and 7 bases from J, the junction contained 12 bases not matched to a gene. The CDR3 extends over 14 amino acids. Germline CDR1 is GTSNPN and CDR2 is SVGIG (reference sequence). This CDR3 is CAWIPGQSFGGYTF. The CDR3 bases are TGTGCCTGGATACCGGGACAGTCATTTGGTGGCTACACCTTC.

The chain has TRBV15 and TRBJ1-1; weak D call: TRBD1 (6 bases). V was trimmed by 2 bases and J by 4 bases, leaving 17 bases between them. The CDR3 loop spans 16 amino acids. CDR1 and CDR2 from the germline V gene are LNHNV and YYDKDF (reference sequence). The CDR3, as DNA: TGTGCCACCAGCAGATTACAGGGACACCGCTCCACTGAAGCTTTCTTT. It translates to CATSRLQGHRSTEAFF.

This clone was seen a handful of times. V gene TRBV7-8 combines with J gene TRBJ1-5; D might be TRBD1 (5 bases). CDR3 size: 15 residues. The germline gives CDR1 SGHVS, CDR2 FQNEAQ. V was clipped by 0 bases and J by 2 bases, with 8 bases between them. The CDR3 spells CASSLAPGGNQPQHF. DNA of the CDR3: TGTGCCAGCAGCTTAGCGCCGGGGGGCAATCAGCCCCAGCATTTT.

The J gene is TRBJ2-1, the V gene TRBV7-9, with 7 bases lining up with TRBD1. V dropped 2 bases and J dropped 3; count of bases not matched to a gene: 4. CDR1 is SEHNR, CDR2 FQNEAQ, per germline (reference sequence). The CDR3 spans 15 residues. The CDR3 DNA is TGTGCCAGCAGCTTATTACAGGGGAGCTACAATGAGCAGTTCTTC. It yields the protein CASSLLQGSYNEQFF. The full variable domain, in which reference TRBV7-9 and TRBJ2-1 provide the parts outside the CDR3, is DTGVSQNPRHKITKRGQNVTFRCDPISEHNRLYWYRQTLGQGPEFLTYFQNEAQLEKSRLLSDRFSAERPKGSFSTLEIQRTEQGDSAMYLCASSLLQGSYNEQFFGPGTRLTVL.

Here the CDR3 reads CAIGTGETQYF. In nucleotides, the CDR3 is TGTGCCATCGGGACAGGGGAGACCCAGTACTTC. This rearrangement joins TRBV6-6 to TRBJ2-5, with 9 nucleotides matching TRBD1. V trimming: 10 bases; J trimming: 5 bases; junction bases outside the gene matches: 2. The CDR3 runs 11 residues. Germline CDR1 is MNHNY and CDR2 is SVGAGI (reference sequence).

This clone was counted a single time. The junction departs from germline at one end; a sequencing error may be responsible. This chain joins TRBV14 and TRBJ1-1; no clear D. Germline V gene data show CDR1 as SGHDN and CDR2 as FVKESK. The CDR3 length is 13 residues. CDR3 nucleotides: TGTGCCAGCAGCCCGGTGCGGGGTTGGGGTTTCGCGTTT. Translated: CASSPVRGWGFAF. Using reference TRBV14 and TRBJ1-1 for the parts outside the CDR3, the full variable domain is EAGVTQFPSHSVIEKGQTVTLRCDPISGHDNLYWYRRVMGKEIKFLLHFVKESKQDESGMPNNRFLAERTGGTYSTLKVQPAELEDSGVYFCASSPVRGWGFAFGQGTRLTVV.

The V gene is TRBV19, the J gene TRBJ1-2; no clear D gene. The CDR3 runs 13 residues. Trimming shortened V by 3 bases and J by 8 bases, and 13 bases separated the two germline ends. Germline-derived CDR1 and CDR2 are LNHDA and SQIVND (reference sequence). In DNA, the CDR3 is TGTGCCAGTAGTATCGGGTCCGAGTGGGGCTACACCTTC. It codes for CASSIGSEWGYTF.

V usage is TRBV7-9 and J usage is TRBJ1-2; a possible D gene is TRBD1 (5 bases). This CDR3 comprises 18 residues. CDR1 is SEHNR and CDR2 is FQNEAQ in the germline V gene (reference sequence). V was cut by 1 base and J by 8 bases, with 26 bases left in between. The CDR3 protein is CASSLVFSMTDRLGGYTF. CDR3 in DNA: TGTGCCAGCAGCTTAGTATTCTCCATGACAGACCGCCTCGGGGGCTACACCTTC.

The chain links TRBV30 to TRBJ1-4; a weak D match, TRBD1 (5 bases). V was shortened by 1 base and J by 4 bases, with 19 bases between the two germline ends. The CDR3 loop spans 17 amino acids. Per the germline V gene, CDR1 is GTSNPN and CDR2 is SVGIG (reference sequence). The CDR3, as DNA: TGTGCCTGGAGTGGCCAGGACACGTCAATTGGTAATGAAAAACTGTTTTTT. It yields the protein CAWSGQDTSIGNEKLFF. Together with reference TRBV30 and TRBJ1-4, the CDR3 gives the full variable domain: SQTIHQWPATLVQPVGSPLSLECTVEGTSNPNLYWYRQAAGRGLQLLFYSVGIGQISSEVPQNLSASRPQDRQFILSSKKLLLSDSGFYLCAWSGQDTSIGNEKLFFGSGTQLSVL.

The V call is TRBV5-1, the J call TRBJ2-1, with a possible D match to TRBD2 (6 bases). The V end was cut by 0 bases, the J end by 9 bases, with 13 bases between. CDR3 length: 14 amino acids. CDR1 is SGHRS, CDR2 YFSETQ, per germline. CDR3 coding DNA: TGCGCCAGCAGCTTGGCCGTCGGGAGTGTTGAGCAGTTCTTC. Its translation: CASSLAVGSVEQFF.

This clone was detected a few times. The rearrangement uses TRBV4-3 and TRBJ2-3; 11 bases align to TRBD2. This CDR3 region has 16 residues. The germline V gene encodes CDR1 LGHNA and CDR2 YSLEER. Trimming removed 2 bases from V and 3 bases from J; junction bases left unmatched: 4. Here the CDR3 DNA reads TGCGCCAGCAGCCAATTGCTAGCGGGAGGTACAGATACGCAGTATTTT. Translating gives CASSQLLAGGTDTQYF.

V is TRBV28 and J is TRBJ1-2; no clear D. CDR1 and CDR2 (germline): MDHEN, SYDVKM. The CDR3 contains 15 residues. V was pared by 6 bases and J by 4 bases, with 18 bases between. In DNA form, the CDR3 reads TGTGCCAGCAGCCCCATTGTGCGTACCGCCTATGGCTACACCTTC. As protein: CASSPIVRTAYGYTF.